Given below is one T cell receptor (beta chain) in context. These data originate in a study of blood T cell repertoires in COVID-19. On the study more broadly: Material from acute and convalescent COVID-19 was sourced from the United States, Italy and Spain. The analysed material was cDNA or gDNA that came from T cells, B-cell-depleted T cells, or PBMCs.

This CDR3 is built from 13 residues. The germline CDR1 and CDR2 sequences are SSHAT and FNYEAQ (reference sequence). V was pared by 3 bases and J by 2 bases, with 7 bases between. As handled by the study authors: Amplified reference gene primers provided the basis for estimating nucleated cell counts. Using immunoSEQ multiplex PCR, the repertoire was profiled, and TCRdb retains in-frame clones only, with some absent. V and J calls and clone size are given by that table; D and trimming were obtained from the DNA. The data contain 210,000 or so clones, 87% of them seen just once; the ten biggest clones take up roughly 2%.

The chain links TRBV7-7 to TRBJ2-5; TRBD1 is a possible D gene (5 bases). The TCR comes from a man between 40 and 49 years old with active or convalescent COVID-19. Sequencing was carried out using peripheral blood. As DNA, the CDR3 is TGTGCCAGCAGCTTTAGGGGTCAAGAGACCCAGTACTTC. Translated, it gives CASSFRGQETQYF.